The next 22 T cell receptor beta chains were all read from a single sample in a study of cytomegalovirus exposure and HLA in healthy donors. The PCR employed 60 Vbeta primers together with 13 Jbeta primers. The table came from immunoSEQ multiplex PCR; TCRdb's copy has only in-frame clones and leaves some out. Among over 150,000 clones listed, roughly four fifths were seen once. The material sequenced was PBMCs. The receptors derive from a man aged 18 to 30 in good health and CMV-seronegative.

The CDR3 is CASSGGSTFSGANVLTF. CDR3 DNA: TGTGCCAGCAGCGGCGGCAGTACATTCTCTGGGGCCAACGTCCTGACTTTC. The V and J genes are TRBV7-9 and TRBJ2-6; no reliable D call. The germline V and J ends were trimmed by 5 bases and 0 bases, with 14 bases remaining between them. The CDR3 spans 17 residues. Germline CDR1 reads SEHNR; CDR2 reads FQNEAQ (reference sequence). Supplemented by reference TRBV7-9 and TRBJ2-6, the full variable domain reads DTGVSQNPRHKITKRGQNVTFRCDPISEHNRLYWYRQTLGQGPEFLTYFQNEAQLEKSRLLSDRFSAERPKGSFSTLEIQRTEQGDSAMYLCASSGGSTFSGANVLTFGAGSRLTVL.

J is TRBJ1-5 and V is TRBV27; 9 nucleotides agree with TRBD1. The CDR3 loop spans 16 amino acids. After removal of 6 bases from V and 4 bases from J, the junction contained 10 bases not matched to a gene. CDR1 MNHEY and CDR2 SMNVEV come from the germline V gene (reference sequence). In nucleotides, the CDR3 is TGTGCCAGCAGGAGACGGGGACAGGGTGGAAATCAGCCCCAGCATTTT. Its translation: CASRRRGQGGNQPQHF.

The J gene is TRBJ2-7, the V gene TRBV5-1; 8 nucleotides match TRBD1. The germline CDR1 and CDR2 sequences are SGHRS and YFSETQ. V trimming: 4 bases; J trimming: 3 bases; junction bases outside the gene matches: 6. The CDR3 length is 14 residues. CDR3 in amino acids: CASSVTGADYEQYF. The CDR3 bases are TGCGCCAGCAGCGTGACAGGGGCAGACTACGAGCAGTACTTC.

The rearrangement links TRBV9 to TRBJ2-7; possibly TRBD1 for D (6 bases). The germline gives CDR1 SGDLS, CDR2 YYNGEE. The V end was cut by 0 bases, the J end by 4 bases, with 17 bases between. This CDR3 has 16 residues. The CDR3, as DNA: TGTGCCAGCAGCGTAGGACCCGCACAGGGTGCTTACGAGCAGTACTTC. It specifies CASSVGPAQGAYEQYF.

The gene calls are TRBV7-9 and TRBJ2-5, with D possibly TRBD1 on 6 matching bases. Trimming cost V 1 base and J 5 bases, with 23 bases left between them. Per the germline V gene, CDR1 is SEHNR and CDR2 is FQNEAQ (reference sequence). The CDR3 has 18 amino acids. The CDR3 sequence is CASSLVLTGIMLSETQYF. CDR3 DNA sequence: TGTGCCAGCAGCTTAGTATTAACAGGGATTATGTTGTCGGAGACCCAGTACTTC.

The V and J genes are TRBV5-4 and TRBJ2-3; 8 bases line up with TRBD1. The germline CDR1 and CDR2 sequences are SGHNT and YYREEE (reference sequence). The CDR3 runs to 15 residues. The ends lost 4 bases at V and 0 bases at J; junction bases unmatched: 4. In nucleotides, the CDR3 is TGTGCCAGCAGCCCCGGGGACAGGAGCACAGATACGCAGTATTTT. Protein: CASSPGDRSTDTQYF.

This sequence joins TRBV5-1 and TRBJ1-1, with TRBD1 matching over 8 bases. CDR1 SGHRS and CDR2 YFSETQ come from the germline V gene. With 2 bases clipped from V and 4 bases from J, the junction kept 4 bases outside the gene matches. The length of the CDR3 is 14 residues. The CDR3 sequence: CASSFVTGGTEAFF. CDR3 DNA sequence: TGCGCCAGCAGCTTCGTAACAGGGGGCACTGAAGCTTTCTTT. The whole variable domain, remainder taken from reference TRBV5-1 and TRBJ1-1, is KAGVTQTPRYLIKTRGQQVTLSCSPISGHRSVSWYQQTPGQGLQFLFEYFSETQRNKGNFPGRFSGRQFSNSRSEMNVSTLELGDSALYLCASSFVTGGTEAFFGQGTRLTVV.

The V and J genes are TRBV5-1 and TRBJ2-2; TRBD1 aligns across 8 bases. CDR3 length: 17 residues. The trim removed 4 bases at V and 1 base at J, leaving 9 bases unmatched. In germline, CDR1 is SGHRS, CDR2 YFSETQ. CDR3 residues: CASSGAWTGRNTGELFF. As DNA, the CDR3 is TGCGCCAGCAGCGGCGCTTGGACAGGGCGGAACACCGGGGAGCTGTTTTTT.

The chain has TRBV13 and TRBJ1-2, with no clear D. The CDR3 runs to 12 residues. The germline V and J ends were trimmed by 5 bases and 10 bases, with 14 bases remaining between them. The germline CDR1 and CDR2 sequences are PRHDT and FYEKMQ (reference sequence). CDR3 residues: CASSPTSGLYTF. CDR3 sequence (DNA): TGTGCCAGCAGCCCCACGTCAGGTCTCTACACCTTC. Based on the CDR3 plus reference TRBV13 and TRBJ1-2, the full variable domain is AAGVIQSPRHLIKEKRETATLKCYPIPRHDTVYWYQQGPGQDPQFLISFYEKMQSDKGSIPDRFSAQQFSDYHSELNMSSLELGDSALYFCASSPTSGLYTFGSGTRLTVV.

The gene calls are TRBV29-1 and TRBJ2-1, with TRBD1 as a possible D gene (5 bases). Trimming left V 2 bases short and J 0 bases short, with 11 bases between. This CDR3 spans 15 amino acids. Germline V gene data show CDR1 as SQVTM and CDR2 as ANQGSEA. The CDR3 DNA follows: TGCAGCGTTGAACAGGGCGGTTTCTCCTACAATGAGCAGTTCTTC. Translating it yields CSVEQGGFSYNEQFF.

The CDR3 here is CASSPLTWTWGYTF. For the CDR3, the DNA is TGTGCCAGCAGCCCATTAACGTGGACTTGGGGCTACACCTTC. This chain links TRBV6-5 with TRBJ1-2; D is unresolved. The CDR3 has 14 residues. Germline-derived CDR1 and CDR2 are MNHEY and SVGAGI. V lost 6 bases to trimming and J lost 8 bases, with 19 bases between them.

This clone was seen a single time. J is TRBJ2-3 and V is TRBV7-2; 11 bases are shared with TRBD2. The CDR3 length is 16 residues. Trimming at V came to 6 bases and at J to 1 base, leaving 6 bases not matched to a gene. Germline V gene lookup returns CDR1 SGHTA and CDR2 FQGNSA. The CDR3 DNA is TGTGCCAGCAGTCCGACTAGCGGGATAGGCACAGATACGCAGTATTTT. Its protein product is CASSPTSGIGTDTQYF.

The V and J genes are TRBV19 and TRBJ1-1; the match to TRBD1 covers 7 bases. This CDR3 comprises 15 residues. Germline V gene lookup returns CDR1 LNHDA and CDR2 SQIVND (reference sequence). Trimming cost V 6 bases and J 0 bases; bases outside gene matches: 7. The CDR3 loop is CASSPTGRMNTEAFF. CDR3 in DNA: TGTGCCAGTAGCCCGACAGGGAGAATGAACACTGAAGCTTTCTTT.

The chain is built from TRBV2 and TRBJ1-4; D might be TRBD1 (6 bases). The CDR3 has 13 amino acids. Germline V gene lookup returns CDR1 SNHLY and CDR2 FYNNEI. The V end lost 7 bases, the J end lost 8 bases, and 14 bases lay between the germline ends. CDR3 in amino acids: CASKGGVGEKLFF. CDR3 bases: TGTGCCAGCAAGGGGGGGGTCGGAGAAAAACTGTTTTTT.

This clone occurred a few times. This chain joins TRBV5-6 and TRBJ1-2, with TRBD1 as a possible D gene (6 bases). Trimming removed 4 bases at V and 8 bases at J, with 9 bases between. The germline gives CDR1 SGHDT, CDR2 YYEEEE. This CDR3 comprises 11 residues. The CDR3 region is CASSTRGGYTF. For the CDR3, the DNA is TGTGCCAGCAGCACGAGGGGGGGCTACACCTTC.

The chain joins TRBV19 to TRBJ1-1, with 7 bases that match TRBD1. The CDR3 runs to 12 residues. The junction had 3 bases not matched to a gene; V was cut back by 5 bases and J by 6 bases. Per the germline V gene, CDR1 is LNHDA and CDR2 is SQIVND (reference sequence). The CDR3 loop reads CASSLGTAEAFF. CDR3 DNA: TGTGCCAGTAGTCTCGGGACAGCTGAAGCTTTCTTT. Full variable domain (outside the CDR3, taken from reference TRBV19 and TRBJ1-1): DGGITQSPKYLFRKEGQNVTLSCEQNLNHDAMYWYRQDPGQGLRLIYYSQIVNDFQKGDIAEGYSVSREKKESFPLTVTSAQKNPTAFYLCASSLGTAEAFFGQGTRLTVV.

The chain recombines TRBV18 with TRBJ2-3; 9 nucleotides align to TRBD2. Germline V gene sequence: CDR1 KGHSH, CDR2 LQKENI. This CDR3 is built from 15 residues. Trimming at V came to 0 bases and at J to 6 bases, leaving 4 bases not matched to a gene. The CDR3 protein is CASSPPSGGLDTQYF. The CDR3 DNA reads as TGTGCCAGCTCACCACCTAGCGGGGGATTGGATACGCAGTATTTT.

The chain uses TRBV14 and TRBJ1-6, with D unresolved. Germline V gene sequence: CDR1 SGHDN, CDR2 FVKESK. Trimming cost V 0 bases and J 7 bases, with 10 bases left between them. This CDR3 has 15 residues. In nucleotides, the CDR3 is TGTGCCAGCAGCCAAGATTTGGCCACCAATTCACCCCTCCACTTT. The encoded protein is CASSQDLATNSPLHF.

V is TRBV7-9 and J is TRBJ2-4; TRBD1 matches at 10 bases. The J segment lost 6 bases and the V segment lost 4 bases, leaving 6 bases of the junction unmatched. CDR1 is SEHNR, CDR2 FQNEAQ, per germline (reference sequence). The CDR3 consists of 15 residues. This chain's CDR3 is CASSSDRGKGNIQYF. The CDR3 DNA reads as TGTGCCAGCAGCTCGGACAGGGGGAAAGGAAACATTCAGTACTTC.

The genes are TRBV6-5 and TRBJ2-7, with D unclear. This CDR3 has 12 residues. Germline CDR1 and CDR2: MNHEY and SVGAGI. Trimming removed 4 bases from V and 3 bases from J, with 7 bases in between. In DNA form, the CDR3 reads TGTGCCAGCAGTTCCCTAATCTACGAGCAGTACTTC. It yields the protein CASSSLIYEQYF.

Note on this clone: This sample also contains other DNA sequences that code for the same CDR3. The J gene is TRBJ1-5, the V gene TRBV2, with D possibly TRBD1 on 6 matching bases. The ends were cut back, 6 bases at V and 5 bases at J, with 17 bases in the middle. This CDR3 is built from 15 residues. Germline-derived CDR1 and CDR2 are SNHLY and FYNNEI. The CDR3 protein is CASRSLGGLHQPQHF. The CDR3, as DNA: TGTGCCAGCAGGTCCCTCGGGGGGCTACATCAGCCCCAGCATTTT.

This chain links TRBV6-6 with TRBJ1-4; 8 bases agree with TRBD1. This CDR3 is 15 amino acids long. The germline V gene has CDR1 MNHNY and CDR2 SVGAGI (reference sequence). Losses at the gene ends were 6 bases for V and 1 base for J; bases not matched to a gene: 4. CDR3 bases: TGTGCCAGCAGCGCGGACAGGGAAACTAATGAAAAACTGTTTTTT. Translated: CASSADRETNEKLFF.